These 24 T cell receptor beta chains were sequenced from one sample in a study of CD8 T cells in ankylosing spondylitis. TCRdb reanalysed the 5' RACE reads using MiXCR and keeps one entry per CDR3 protein. The sample consists of 500,000 or so distinct CDR3 sequences, roughly 5.2% of them appearing once. No antigen has been identified for these receptors. General study findings and limits: What appeared characteristic of ankylosing spondylitis blood was a TCR beta motif of 7 or 8 highly homologous variants.

The material sequenced was blood, either unsorted or a sorted T cell fraction (not recorded which). These receptors came from a male donor with ankylosing spondylitis.

This clonotype was counted at least ten times. The chain uses TRBV29-1 and TRBJ2-1; 10 bases line up with TRBD2. The length of the CDR3 is 13 residues. Germline CDR1 reads SQVTM; CDR2 reads ANQGSEA. The V gene end was trimmed by 3 bases and the J gene end by 8 bases; junction bases not matched to a gene: 4. CDR3 sequence: CSVDLAGVYEQFF. CDR3 in DNA: TGCAGCGTTGACCTAGCGGGAGTGTATGAGCAGTTCTTC.

This chain connects TRBV15 to TRBJ1-1, with D uncertain. The CDR3 loop spans 13 amino acids. The V gene lost 0 bases and the J gene lost 9 bases, with 11 bases spanning the gap. Germline CDR1 and CDR2: LNHNV and YYDKDF (reference sequence). The CDR3 loop is CATSRDPGYQAFF. CDR3 nucleotide sequence: TGTGCCACCAGCAGAGATCCGGGGTATCAAGCTTTCTTT.

This clonotype was counted many times. Germline is not matched at one junction end, which may reflect a read error. The V and J genes are TRBV4-2 and TRBJ2-7, with D possibly called TRBD1 or TRBD2 (6 bases each). The CDR3 totals 13 residues. CDR1 is LGHNA and CDR2 is YNFKEQ in the germline V gene. The CDR3 is CASSQDIGGLFKF. The CDR3 DNA reads TGTGCCAGCAGCCAAGATATCGGGGGCCTATTCAAGTTC.

This clonotype was seen many times. J is TRBJ2-3 and V is TRBV29-1, with TRBD2 identical over 10 bases. The CDR3 loop spans 18 amino acids. Trimming took 0 bases from V and 2 from J; bases not matched to a gene: 11. The germline V gene has CDR1 SQVTM and CDR2 ANQGSEA. CDR3 sequence: CSVEEFKGLAANTDTQYF. The CDR3, as DNA: TGCAGCGTTGAAGAGTTTAAAGGACTAGCGGCAAACACAGATACGCAGTATTTT.

This clonotype appeared many times. The chain employs TRBV4-1 and TRBJ2-7; a weak D match, TRBD2 (7 bases). Germline-derived CDR1 and CDR2 are MGHRA and YSYEKL. This CDR3 region has 16 residues. Trimming took 2 bases from V and 3 from J, leaving 17 bases between them. In DNA form, the CDR3 reads TGCGCCAGCAGCCAATCCTTCGGGGGGCGAGGCTACGAGCAGTACTTC. This encodes CASSQSFGGRGYEQYF.

The table lists this clonotype with many counts. The genes are TRBV5-1 and TRBJ1-1; perhaps TRBD1 as D (5 bases). The CDR3 runs 14 residues. Germline assignment: CDR1 SGHRS and CDR2 YFSETQ. The V end was cut by 1 base, the J end by 4 bases, with 11 bases between. The CDR3, as DNA: TGCGCCAGCAGCTTGCAGGGAGTGGGCACTGAAGCTTTCTTT. Translated: CASSLQGVGTEAFF. The entire variable domain, with the rest obtained from reference TRBV5-1 and TRBJ1-1, is as follows: KAGVTQTPRYLIKTRGQQVTLSCSPISGHRSVSWYQQTPGQGLQFLFEYFSETQRNKGNFPGRFSGRQFSNSRSEMNVSTLELGDSALYLCASSLQGVGTEAFFGQGTRLTVV.

The chain uses TRBV24-1 and TRBJ2-1; the D gene could be TRBD1 or TRBD2 (5 bases each). The germline CDR1 and CDR2 sequences are KGHDR and SFDVKD. The V gene lost 7 bases and the J gene lost 4 bases, with 10 bases spanning the gap. This CDR3 has 13 amino acids. CDR3 DNA: TGTGCCACCAGAAGAGGGGAATACAATGAGCAGTTCTTC. The encoded protein is CATRRGEYNEQFF.

This clonotype was detected many times. Here the CDR3 reads CASSDGPNSGNTIYF. CDR3 sequence (DNA): TGTGCTAGTTCGGACGGGCCGAACTCTGGAAACACCATATATTTT. This sequence joins TRBV7-7 and TRBJ1-3; D unclear. There are 15 residues in the CDR3. Germline V CDR1 and CDR2: SSHAT, FNYEAQ (reference sequence).

The chain links TRBV12-3 or TRBV12-4 to TRBJ1-2, with 8 bases that match TRBD1. This CDR3 spans 15 amino acids. After removal of 6 bases from V and 4 bases from J, the junction contained 10 bases not matched to a gene. The CDR3 sequence: CASSHPQGGIYGYTF. Here the CDR3 DNA reads TGTGCCAGCAGCCATCCACAGGGGGGGATCTATGGCTACACCTTC.

There are a few counts of this clonotype. This chain connects TRBV7-2 to TRBJ1-1; 8 bases fit TRBD1. This CDR3 has 15 amino acids. The V and J ends lost 2 bases and 4 bases, in that order; junction bases with no gene match: 6. Germline values: CDR1 SGHTA, CDR2 FQGNSA. The CDR3 DNA sequence: TGTGCCAGCAGCTTACCCCGGACAGGGAGCACTGAAGCTTTCTTT. Its translation: CASSLPRTGSTEAFF.

This clonotype was seen many times. The CDR3 region is CSVGRDAATYEQYF. The CDR3 DNA reads TGCAGCGTTGGACGGGACGCAGCTACCTACGAGCAGTACTTC. The rearrangement joins TRBV29-1 to TRBJ2-7; D might be TRBD1 or TRBD2, each matching 5 bases. The CDR3 runs 14 residues. CDR1 and CDR2 from the germline V gene are SQVTM and ANQGSEA. Trimming cost V 4 bases and J 2 bases, with 15 bases left between them.

This clonotype was detected many times. This chain connects TRBV6-2 or TRBV6-3 to TRBJ1-1; D is uncertain. The germline CDR1 and CDR2 sequences are MNHEY and SVGEGT. V was pared by 8 bases and J by 2 bases, with 12 bases between. This CDR3 has 13 amino acids. CDR3 nucleotides: TGTGCCAGCCTCCCCGGCGGAAACACTGAAGCTTTCTTT. Protein product: CASLPGGNTEAFF.

This clonotype was detected many times. This chain links TRBV20-1 with TRBJ2-5, with D uncertain. The V gene lost 6 bases and the J gene lost 3 bases, with 8 bases spanning the gap. Germline CDR1 DFQATT, CDR2 SNEGSKA (reference sequence). The CDR3 loop spans 11 amino acids. The CDR3 nucleotides read TGCAGTGCGGACCTCAAAGAGACCCAGTACTTC. Translation gives CSADLKETQYF.

This clonotype was recorded a few times. The chain carries TRBV20-1 and TRBJ2-2; D remains ambiguous. V was clipped by 6 bases and J by 1 base, with 12 bases between them. Per germline, CDR1 DFQATT and CDR2 SNEGSKA (reference sequence). The CDR3 is made up of 14 amino acids. CDR3 in DNA: TGCAGTGCCATTGCTGGCGGGAACACCGGGGAGCTGTTTTTT. Its protein is CSAIAGGNTGELFF.

In its sample, this clonotype was seen many times. The chain links TRBV7-2 to TRBJ2-7; TRBD2 is a possible D gene (6 bases). CDR1 SGHTA and CDR2 FQGNSA come from the germline V gene. The CDR3 is made up of 14 amino acids. The V end was cut by 3 bases, the J end by 1 base, with 10 bases between. CDR3 DNA: TGTGCCAGCAGCTTTAGACGGGAGTCCTACGAGCAGTACTTC. This encodes CASSFRRESYEQYF.

This clonotype was recorded many times. This chain links TRBV5-1 with TRBJ2-7; D may be TRBD2 (5 bases). Trimming left V 1 base short and J 3 bases short, with 17 bases between. The germline V gene has CDR1 SGHRS and CDR2 YFSETQ. The length of the CDR3 is 16 residues. The CDR3 protein is CASSLFGPGELYEQYF. The CDR3 region has the DNA TGCGCCAGCAGCTTGTTTGGGCCCGGGGAACTCTACGAGCAGTACTTC.

This clonotype was counted at least ten times. The chain couples TRBV10-3 to TRBJ2-7, with D hard to call. Trimming took off 1 base at V and 2 bases at J, with 3 bases between the two ends. CDR1 and CDR2 from the germline V gene are ENHRY and SYGVKD. The CDR3 is 12 residues long. In DNA, the CDR3 is TGTGCCATCAGTGAGTGGGCCTACGAGCAGTACTTC. Translated, it gives CAISEWAYEQYF.

This clonotype has ten or more counts. The chain combines TRBV4-3 with TRBJ2-5; 8 positions match TRBD1. The CDR3 spans 14 residues. The germline V gene encodes CDR1 LGHNA and CDR2 YSLEER. The V gene end was trimmed by 3 bases and the J gene end by 7 bases; junction bases not matched to a gene: 7. The CDR3 coding sequence is TGCGCCAGCAGCCATGGGACAGGAGAATGGACCCAGTACTTC. Protein: CASSHGTGEWTQYF.

This clonotype was seen repeatedly, ten times or more. This sequence joins TRBV20-1 and TRBJ2-7; D not certain. CDR3 length equals 11 residues. Germline V gene lookup returns CDR1 DFQATT and CDR2 SNEGSKA (reference sequence). Trimming took off 5 bases at V and 3 bases at J, with 8 bases between the two ends. The CDR3 nucleotides read TGCAGTGCTGGCGAGTACTACGAGCAGTACTTC. Translating it yields CSAGEYYEQYF.

This clonotype has a count of ten or more. The CDR3 here is CASSQDAPGYGYTF. The CDR3 bases are TGCGCCAGCAGCCAAGACGCTCCTGGGTATGGCTACACCTTC. The chain links TRBV4-3 to TRBJ1-2; D remains unclear. Looked up from germline, CDR1 is LGHNA and CDR2 is YSLEER. V lost 0 bases, J lost 5 bases, and 10 bases lay in between. CDR3 size: 14 residues.

In its sample, this clonotype was seen many times. CDR3 sequence: CASSLGNVFSGYTF. CDR3 DNA sequence: TGTGCCAGCAGTTTGGGCAACGTCTTTTCTGGCTACACCTTC. The chain joins TRBV27 to TRBJ1-2; the D is unclear. This CDR3 has 14 residues. V lost 3 bases to trimming and J lost 7 bases, with 15 bases between them. Per germline, CDR1 MNHEY and CDR2 SMNVEV (reference sequence).

Many counts were recorded for this clonotype. The chain employs TRBV12-3 or TRBV12-4 and TRBJ1-4; no firm D call. This CDR3 spans 16 amino acids. V was cut by 4 bases and J by 5 bases, with 17 bases left in between. CDR3 loop: CASSSGFWPLNEKLFF. CDR3 DNA: TGTGCCAGCAGTTCAGGCTTTTGGCCGTTGAATGAAAAACTGTTTTTT.

This clonotype was observed a few times. The chain couples TRBV7-8 to TRBJ1-6, with D maybe TRBD1 (5 bases). V lost 0 bases and J lost 7, with 10 bases in between. The germline V gene has CDR1 SGHVS and CDR2 FQNEAQ. There are 15 residues in the CDR3. CDR3 DNA: TGTGCCAGCAGCTTAGCAGGCAGGGTAAATTCACCCCTCCACTTT. Protein product: CASSLAGRVNSPLHF. Together with reference TRBV7-8 and TRBJ1-6, the CDR3 gives the full variable domain: GAGVSQSPRYKVAKRGQDVALRCDPISGHVSLFWYQQALGQGPEFLTYFQNEAQLDKSGLPSDRFFAERPEGSVSTLKIQRTQQEDSAVYLCASSLAGRVNSPLHFGNGTRLTVT.

The chain links TRBV20-1 to TRBJ1-4, with D unclear. Germline loops: CDR1 DFQATT, CDR2 SNEGSKA (reference sequence). The CDR3 totals 12 residues. V was trimmed by 4 bases and J by 8 bases, leaving 11 bases between them. In DNA, the CDR3 is TGCAGTGCTATCATTATCGGGGAAAAACTGTTTTTT. Its translation is CSAIIIGEKLFF.